The 12 T cell receptor beta chains listed next were all sequenced from one sample in a study of shared clonotypes between healthy human individuals. The data were produced by immunoSEQ multiplex PCR, yet TCRdb's version contains in-frame clones alone and is incomplete. The data contain about 470,000 clones, about 85% of them singletons. Source material: PBMCs. Source of these receptors: a woman aged 40 to 50 in good health. Some clones in this sample may be carry-over from other donors' samples.

The chain links TRBV19 to TRBJ1-4; no clear D gene. Germline V gives CDR1 LNHDA, CDR2 SQIVND (reference sequence). This CDR3 region has 14 residues. Trimming pared 7 bases from V and 0 bases from J, leaving 9 bases between. This chain's CDR3 is CASTDTATNEKLFF. CDR3 bases: TGTGCCAGTACCGATACAGCAACTAATGAAAAACTGTTTTTT.

This clone showed up just a few times. The gene calls are TRBV4-1 and TRBJ1-1; a possible D gene is TRBD1 (5 bases). The CDR3 spans 15 residues. V shed 4 bases and J shed 3 bases, with 15 bases lying between them. The germline V gene has CDR1 MGHRA and CDR2 YSYEKL. The CDR3, as DNA: TGCGCCAGCAGCCTGGGTGGCTGGGGGGACACTGAAGCTTTCTTT. It is translated as CASSLGGWGDTEAFF.

Regarding this clone: A read error is possible here, since a much larger clone lies one base away. The chain is built from TRBV9 and TRBJ2-7, with no clear D. Trimming stripped 1 base from V and 1 base from J, with 0 bases between. This CDR3 has 11 amino acids. Germline loops: CDR1 SGDLS, CDR2 YYNGEE. The CDR3 sequence is CASSVSYEQYF. CDR3 in DNA: TGTGCCAGCAGCGTATCCTACGAGCAGTACTTC.

The chain joins TRBV6-5 to TRBJ2-5; 7 nucleotides align to TRBD1. CDR1 and CDR2 (germline): MNHEY, SVGAGI. The CDR3 sequence is 14 residues long. Trimming at V came to 4 bases and at J to 2 bases, leaving 4 bases not matched to a gene. Here the CDR3 DNA reads TGTGCCAGCAGTTCGACAGGGACGCAAGAGACCCAGTACTTC. Amino acids: CASSSTGTQETQYF.

J is TRBJ2-7 and V is TRBV19; weak D call: TRBD1 (6 bases). The germline CDR1 and CDR2 sequences are LNHDA and SQIVND (reference sequence). Trimming left V 3 bases short and J 6 bases short, with 15 bases between. The CDR3 runs 14 residues. CDR3 sequence: CASSIATGPREQYF. For the CDR3, the DNA is TGTGCCAGTAGTATCGCAACAGGGCCCCGCGAGCAGTACTTC. Combining the CDR3 with reference TRBV19 and TRBJ2-7 gives the whole variable domain DGGITQSPKYLFRKEGQNVTLSCEQNLNHDAMYWYRQDPGQGLRLIYYSQIVNDFQKGDIAEGYSVSREKKESFPLTVTSAQKNPTAFYLCASSIATGPREQYFGPGTRLTVT.

This clone was counted a single time. This rearrangement joins TRBV5-1 to TRBJ1-3, with D hard to call. There are 15 residues in the CDR3. The germline CDR1 and CDR2 sequences are SGHRS and YFSETQ. Trimming took 0 bases from V and 0 from J, leaving 7 bases between them. DNA of the CDR3: TGCGCCAGCAGCTTGGAAGGGATCTCTGGAAACACCATATATTTT. Translation: CASSLEGISGNTIYF.

V usage is TRBV7-2 and J usage is TRBJ2-7; D might be TRBD2 (6 bases). Between the trimmed V and J ends, which lost 1 base and 2 bases, there was a span of 12 bases. Germline CDR1 reads SGHTA; CDR2 reads FQGNSA. The CDR3 consists of 15 residues. The CDR3: CASSLGGGPPYEQYF. The CDR3 DNA follows: TGTGCCAGCAGCTTAGGAGGAGGGCCTCCCTACGAGCAGTACTTC.

The gene calls are TRBV15 and TRBJ1-4; no reliable D call. V was shortened by 5 bases and J by 8 bases, with 12 bases between the two germline ends. CDR3 length: 13 amino acids. The germline gives CDR1 LNHNV, CDR2 YYDKDF (reference sequence). The CDR3 DNA follows: TGTGCCACCAGCCCAAGGGTAGAGGAAAAACTGTTTTTT. Translating gives CATSPRVEEKLFF.

This clone was detected many times. This chain links TRBV19 with TRBJ2-1; 7 positions agree with TRBD2. The CDR3 has 14 residues. Germline V gene lookup returns CDR1 LNHDA and CDR2 SQIVND (reference sequence). V dropped 10 bases and J dropped 9; count of bases not matched to a gene: 15. The CDR3 sequence is CATRDGGGPGEQFF. Here the CDR3 DNA reads TGTGCCACCCGCGATGGGGGAGGGCCAGGTGAGCAGTTCTTC.

The chain recombines TRBV5-1 with TRBJ2-5; 11 bases fit TRBD2. This CDR3 is built from 16 residues. Germline trimming cut 1 base from V and 4 bases from J; bases unmatched to any gene: 6. Germline V lookup: CDR1 SGHRS, CDR2 YFSETQ. The CDR3 region is CASSLTLAGGIETQYF. The CDR3 DNA sequence: TGCGCCAGCAGCTTGACCCTAGCGGGAGGTATAGAGACCCAGTACTTC. Combining the CDR3 with reference TRBV5-1 and TRBJ2-5 gives the whole variable domain KAGVTQTPRYLIKTRGQQVTLSCSPISGHRSVSWYQQTPGQGLQFLFEYFSETQRNKGNFPGRFSGRQFSNSRSEMNVSTLELGDSALYLCASSLTLAGGIETQYFGPGTRLLVL.

This clone was recorded only once. This chain uses TRBV28 with TRBJ2-1; D is tentatively TRBD1 or TRBD2 (6 bases each). Deletions cut 5 bases from V and 5 bases from J, with 19 bases between. Germline CDR1 reads MDHEN; CDR2 reads SYDVKM. The CDR3 length is 16 residues. CDR3 coding DNA: TGTGCCAGCAGTCGCCCGGGGGCAGGGACGGACAATGAGCAGTTCTTC. This gives the protein CASSRPGAGTDNEQFF.

This clone was seen a few times. The J gene is TRBJ1-5, the V gene TRBV6-1; D ambiguous. Trimming took 8 bases from V and 4 from J, leaving 6 bases between them. The CDR3 contains 11 residues. Germline V gene lookup returns CDR1 MNHNS and CDR2 SASEGT. The CDR3 nucleotides are TGTGCCAGCGGGCGAAATCAGCCCCAGCATTTT. This codes for CASGRNQPQHF.